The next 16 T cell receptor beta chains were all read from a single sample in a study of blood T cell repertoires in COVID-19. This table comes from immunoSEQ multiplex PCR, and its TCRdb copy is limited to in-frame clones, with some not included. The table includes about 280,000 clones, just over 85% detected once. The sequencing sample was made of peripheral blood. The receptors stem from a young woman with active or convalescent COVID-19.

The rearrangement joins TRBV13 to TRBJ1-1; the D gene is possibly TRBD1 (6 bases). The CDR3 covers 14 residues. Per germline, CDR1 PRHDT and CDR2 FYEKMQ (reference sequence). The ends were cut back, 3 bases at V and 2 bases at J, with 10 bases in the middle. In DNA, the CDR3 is TGTGCCAGCAGCTTCGGGGGGCCTAACACTGAAGCTTTCTTT. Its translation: CASSFGGPNTEAFF.

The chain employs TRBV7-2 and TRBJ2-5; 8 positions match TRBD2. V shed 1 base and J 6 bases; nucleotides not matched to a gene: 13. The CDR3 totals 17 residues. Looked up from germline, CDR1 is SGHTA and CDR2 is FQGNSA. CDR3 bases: TGTGCCAGCAGCTTAGTATCCCTAGCGGGCATTGCGAAGACCCAGTACTTC. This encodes CASSLVSLAGIAKTQYF.

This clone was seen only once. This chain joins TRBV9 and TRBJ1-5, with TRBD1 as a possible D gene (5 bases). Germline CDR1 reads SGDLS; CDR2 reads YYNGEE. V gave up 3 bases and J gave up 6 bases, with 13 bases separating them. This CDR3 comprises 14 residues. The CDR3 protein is CASSEQGGVQPQHF. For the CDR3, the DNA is TGTGCCAGCAGCGAGCAGGGTGGGGTTCAGCCCCAGCATTTT.

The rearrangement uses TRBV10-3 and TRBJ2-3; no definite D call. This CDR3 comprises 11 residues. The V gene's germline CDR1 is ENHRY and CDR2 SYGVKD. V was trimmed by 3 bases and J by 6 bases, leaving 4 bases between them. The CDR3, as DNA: TGTGCCATCAGTGAAGAGGATACGCAGTATTTT. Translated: CAISEEDTQYF.

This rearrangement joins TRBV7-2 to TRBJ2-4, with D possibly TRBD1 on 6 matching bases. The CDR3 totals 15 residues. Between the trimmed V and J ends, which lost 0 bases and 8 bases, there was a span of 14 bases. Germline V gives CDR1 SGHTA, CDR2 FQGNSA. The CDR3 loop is CASSLAGAYTDIQYF. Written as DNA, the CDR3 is TGTGCCAGCAGCTTAGCGGGGGCGTACACGGACATTCAGTACTTC.

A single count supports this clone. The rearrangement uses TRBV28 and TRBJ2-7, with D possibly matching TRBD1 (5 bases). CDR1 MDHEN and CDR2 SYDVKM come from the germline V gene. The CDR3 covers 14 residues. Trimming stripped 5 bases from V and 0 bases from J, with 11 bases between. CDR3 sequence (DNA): TGTGCCAGCAGTCTCCCGACAGTCTCCTACGAGCAGTACTTC. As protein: CASSLPTVSYEQYF.

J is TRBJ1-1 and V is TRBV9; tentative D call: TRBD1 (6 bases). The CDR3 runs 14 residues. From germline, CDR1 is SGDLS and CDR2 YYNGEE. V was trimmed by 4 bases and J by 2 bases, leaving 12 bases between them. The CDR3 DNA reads TGTGCCAGCAGCACCGGGGGGCAAAACACTGAAGCTTTCTTT. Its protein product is CASSTGGQNTEAFF.

DNA of the CDR3: TGTGCAAGTCGCCACGGGGGGCAGGGGAGATCACCCCTCCACTTT. Translating it yields CASRHGGQGRSPLHF. The chain is built from TRBV12-2 and TRBJ1-6. TRBV12-2 is termed a pseudogene. The CDR3 is 15 residues long.

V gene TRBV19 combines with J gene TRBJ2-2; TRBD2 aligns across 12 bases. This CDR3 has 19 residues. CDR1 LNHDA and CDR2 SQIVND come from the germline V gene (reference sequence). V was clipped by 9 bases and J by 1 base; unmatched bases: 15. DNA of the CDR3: TGTGCCAGCCCCTTCCCACTAGCGGGGGGAACCCAGAACACCGGGGAGCTGTTTTTT. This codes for CASPFPLAGGTQNTGELFF.

The CDR3 reads CASSPEVGSNTGELFF. The CDR3 bases are TGCGCCAGCAGCCCGGAGGTCGGTTCGAACACCGGGGAGCTGTTTTTT. V gene TRBV5-1 combines with J gene TRBJ2-2; possibly TRBD2 for D (5 bases). Germline V gene lookup returns CDR1 SGHRS and CDR2 YFSETQ. The V and J ends lost 4 bases and 0 bases respectively, with 13 bases between them. CDR3 size: 16 residues.

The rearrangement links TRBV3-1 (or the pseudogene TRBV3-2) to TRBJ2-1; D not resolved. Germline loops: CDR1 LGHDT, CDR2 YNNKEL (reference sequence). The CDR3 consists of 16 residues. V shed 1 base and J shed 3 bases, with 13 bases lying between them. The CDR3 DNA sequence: TGTGCCAGCAGCCAAGCCGCCCACTTCATCTACAATGAGCAGTTCTTC. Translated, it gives CASSQAAHFIYNEQFF.

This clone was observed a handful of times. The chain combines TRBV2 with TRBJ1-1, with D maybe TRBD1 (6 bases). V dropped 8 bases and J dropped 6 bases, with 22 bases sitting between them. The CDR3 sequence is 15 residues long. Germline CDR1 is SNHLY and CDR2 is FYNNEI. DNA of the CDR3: TGTGCCAGCTCACAAAGTCGGGGGGGCGGTCCTGAAGCTTTCTTT. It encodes CASSQSRGGGPEAFF.

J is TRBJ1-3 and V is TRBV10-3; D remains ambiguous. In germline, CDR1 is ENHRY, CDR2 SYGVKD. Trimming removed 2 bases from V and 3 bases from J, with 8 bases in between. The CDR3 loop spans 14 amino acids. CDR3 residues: CAISEVAGGNTIYF. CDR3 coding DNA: TGTGCCATCAGTGAGGTGGCAGGTGGAAACACCATATATTTT.

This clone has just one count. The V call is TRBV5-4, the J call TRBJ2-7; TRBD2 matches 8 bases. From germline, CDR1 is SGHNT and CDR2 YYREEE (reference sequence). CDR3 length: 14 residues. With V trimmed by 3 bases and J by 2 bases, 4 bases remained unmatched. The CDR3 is CASSSEAGAYEQYF. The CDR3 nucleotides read TGTGCCAGCAGCTCAGAAGCGGGGGCCTACGAGCAGTACTTC.

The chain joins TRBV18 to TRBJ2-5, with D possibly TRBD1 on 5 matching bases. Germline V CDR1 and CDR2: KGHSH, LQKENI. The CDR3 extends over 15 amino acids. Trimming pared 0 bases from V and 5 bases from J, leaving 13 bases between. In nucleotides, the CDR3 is TGTGCCAGCTCACCACCAGGCAGGGTGGGGGAGACCCAGTACTTC. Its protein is CASSPPGRVGETQYF.

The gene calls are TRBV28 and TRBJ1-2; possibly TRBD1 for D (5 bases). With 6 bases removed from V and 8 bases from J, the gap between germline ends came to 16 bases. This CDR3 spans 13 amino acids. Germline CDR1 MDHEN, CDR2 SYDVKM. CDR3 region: CASSTIQTAGYTF. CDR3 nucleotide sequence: TGTGCCAGCAGCACAATACAGACAGCGGGCTACACCTTC.